These T cell receptor beta chains were read from a single sample in a study of T cells after yellow fever vaccination. One entry per CDR3 protein, called by TCRdb with MiXCR from the 5' RACE reads. Altogether around 590,000 distinct CDR3 sequences are present, around an eighth being singletons, with the ten largest covering approximately 15%. The sample consisted of PBMCs, taken on the day of the yellow fever booster vaccination. All receptors derive from a man in his thirties or forties who received the YFV17D yellow fever vaccine. CDR3s include the opening cysteine and the closing phenylalanine or tryptophan. Fields, in order: clone size, V gene, J gene, D gene, CDR3 protein, CDR3 DNA. The D gene is left open where the match is weak. A clone size is listed for some rows: how often the clone was seen (once, few, many), or a class if it is expanded.

few	TRBV6-2/TRBV6-3	TRBJ2-1	.	CASNLEVNNEQFF	TGTGCCAGCAACCTGGAGGTAAACAATGAGCAGTTCTTC
few	TRBV27	TRBJ1-1	TRBD1	CASSFGDRGAEAFF	TGTGCCAGCAGTTTCGGGGACAGGGGAGCTGAAGCTTTCTTT
few	TRBV19	TRBJ2-3	.	CASSMAGQTDTQYF	TGTGCCAGTAGTATGGCGGGACAGACAGATACGCAGTATTTT
.	TRBV5-4	TRBJ2-3	.	CASSFPPGDVGTDTQYF	TGTGCCAGCAGCTTCCCACCAGGGGACGTGGGGACAGATACGCAGTATTTT
.	TRBV7-2	TRBJ2-2	.	CASSYYRGQLTGELFF	TGTGCCAGCAGCTACTACCGGGGCCAATTAACCGGGGAGCTGTTTTTT
.	TRBV3-1	TRBJ2-7	.	CASSQSAVPYEQYF	TGTGCCAGCAGCCAAAGTGCCGTTCCCTACGAGCAGTACTTC
.	TRBV19	TRBJ2-2	.	CASSIGGGLTGELFF	TGTGCCAGTAGTATAGGCGGCGGGCTCACCGGGGAGCTGTTTTTT
.	TRBV5-1	TRBJ1-6	TRBD1	CASSLDRVGNSPLHF	TGCGCCAGCAGCCTAGACAGGGTCGGCAATTCACCCCTCCACTTT
few	TRBV20-1	TRBJ1-4	.	CSARAPIGMEKLFF	TGCAGTGCTAGAGCCCCGATTGGGATGGAAAAACTGTTTTTT
few	TRBV6-5	TRBJ2-2	TRBD1	CASSYGTGISGELFF	TGTGCCAGCAGTTATGGGACAGGGATTTCCGGGGAGCTGTTTTTT
few	TRBV5-1	TRBJ1-3	TRBD1	CASSAGTVRTSGNTIYF	TGCGCCAGCAGCGCCGGGACAGTTAGAACTTCTGGAAACACCATATATTTT
many	TRBV27	TRBJ2-4	.	CASRGGHKNIQYF	TGTGCCAGCAGAGGGGGACACAAAAACATTCAGTACTTC
few	TRBV20-1	TRBJ2-5	.	CSAAGGTQYF	TGCAGTGCAGCCGGGGGGACCCAGTACTTC
few	TRBV4-3	TRBJ2-7	TRBD2	CASSQAAGVGEQYF	TGCGCCAGCAGCCAAGCAGCGGGAGTAGGCGAGCAGTACTTC
.	TRBV10-3	TRBJ2-1	TRBD1	CAISGTGDEQFF	TGTGCCATCAGTGGGACAGGTGATGAGCAGTTCTTC
.	TRBV6-1	TRBJ2-5	TRBD1	CASRPSGGQGQETQYF	TGTGCCAGCAGGCCCTCAGGCGGACAGGGGCAAGAGACCCAGTACTTC